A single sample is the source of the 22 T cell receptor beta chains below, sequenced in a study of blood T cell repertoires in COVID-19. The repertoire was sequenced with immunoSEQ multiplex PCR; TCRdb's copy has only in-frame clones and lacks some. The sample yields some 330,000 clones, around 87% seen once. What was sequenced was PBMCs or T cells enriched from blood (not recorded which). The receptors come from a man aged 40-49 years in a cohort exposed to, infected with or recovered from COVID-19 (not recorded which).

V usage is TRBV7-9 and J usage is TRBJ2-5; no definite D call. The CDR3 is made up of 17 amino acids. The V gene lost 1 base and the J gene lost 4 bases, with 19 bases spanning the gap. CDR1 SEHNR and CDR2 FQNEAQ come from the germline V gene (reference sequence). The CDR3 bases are TGTGCCAGCAGCTTAGGGTCCTGGGCGCTGGAAGGAGAGACCCAGTACTTC. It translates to CASSLGSWALEGETQYF.

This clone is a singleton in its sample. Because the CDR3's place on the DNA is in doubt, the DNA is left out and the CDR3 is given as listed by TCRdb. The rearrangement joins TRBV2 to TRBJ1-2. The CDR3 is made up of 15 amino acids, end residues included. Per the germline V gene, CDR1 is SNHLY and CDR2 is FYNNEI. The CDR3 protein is CASSVPPLSNYGYTF.

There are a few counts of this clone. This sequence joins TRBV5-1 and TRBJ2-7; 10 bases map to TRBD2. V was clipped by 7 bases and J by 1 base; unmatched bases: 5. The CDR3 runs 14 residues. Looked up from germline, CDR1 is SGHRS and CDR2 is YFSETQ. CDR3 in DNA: TGCGCCAGCGGATTAGCGGGAGGTTCCTACGAGCAGTACTTC. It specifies CASGLAGGSYEQYF.

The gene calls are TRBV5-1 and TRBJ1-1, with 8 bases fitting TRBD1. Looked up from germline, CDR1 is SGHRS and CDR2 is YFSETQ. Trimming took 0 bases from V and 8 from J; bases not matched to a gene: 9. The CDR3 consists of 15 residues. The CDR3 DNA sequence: TGCGCCAGCAGCTTGGAACCGACAGGGGCCGGGGAAGCTTTCTTT. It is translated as CASSLEPTGAGEAFF.

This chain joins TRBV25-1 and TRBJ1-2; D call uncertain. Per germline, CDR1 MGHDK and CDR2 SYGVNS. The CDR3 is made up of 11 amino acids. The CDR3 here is CATSQGYGYTF. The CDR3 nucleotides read TGTGCGACTTCGCAAGGCTATGGCTACACCTTC.

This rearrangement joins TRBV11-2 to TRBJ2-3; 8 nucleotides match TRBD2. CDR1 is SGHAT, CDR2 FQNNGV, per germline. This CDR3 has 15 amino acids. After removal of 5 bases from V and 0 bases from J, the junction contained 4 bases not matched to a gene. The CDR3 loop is CASSRLAYSTDTQYF. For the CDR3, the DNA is TGTGCCAGCAGCAGACTAGCGTACAGCACAGATACGCAGTATTTT.

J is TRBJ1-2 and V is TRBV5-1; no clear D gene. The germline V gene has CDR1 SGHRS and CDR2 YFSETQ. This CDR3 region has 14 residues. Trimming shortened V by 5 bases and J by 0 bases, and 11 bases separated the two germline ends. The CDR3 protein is CASRVAGTNYGYTF. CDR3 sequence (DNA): TGCGCCAGCAGGGTTGCCGGGACTAACTATGGCTACACCTTC.

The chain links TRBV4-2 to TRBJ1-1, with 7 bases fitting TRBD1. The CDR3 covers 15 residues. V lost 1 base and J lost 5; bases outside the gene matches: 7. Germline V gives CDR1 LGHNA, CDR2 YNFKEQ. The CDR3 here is CASSQGDSMGTEAFF. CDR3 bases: TGTGCCAGCAGCCAAGGGGACAGTATGGGTACTGAAGCTTTCTTT.

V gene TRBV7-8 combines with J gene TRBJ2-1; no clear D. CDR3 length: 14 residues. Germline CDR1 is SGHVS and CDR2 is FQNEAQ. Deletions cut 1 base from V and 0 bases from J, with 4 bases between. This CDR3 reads CASSLVSSYNEQFF. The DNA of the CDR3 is TGTGCCAGCAGCTTAGTCAGCTCCTACAATGAGCAGTTCTTC.

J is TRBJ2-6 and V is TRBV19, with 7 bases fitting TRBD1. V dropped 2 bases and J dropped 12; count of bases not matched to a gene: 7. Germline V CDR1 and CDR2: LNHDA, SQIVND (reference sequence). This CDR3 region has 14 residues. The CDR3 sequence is CASSIRQGEFVLTF. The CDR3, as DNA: TGTGCCAGTAGTATAAGGCAGGGGGAGTTCGTCCTGACTTTC.

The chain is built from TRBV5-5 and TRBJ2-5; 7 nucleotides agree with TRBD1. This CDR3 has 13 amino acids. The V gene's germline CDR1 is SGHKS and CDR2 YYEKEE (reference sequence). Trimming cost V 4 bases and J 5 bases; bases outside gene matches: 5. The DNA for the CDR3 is TGTGCCAGCAGCCCACAGGGGAGCGAGACCCAGTACTTC. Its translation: CASSPQGSETQYF.

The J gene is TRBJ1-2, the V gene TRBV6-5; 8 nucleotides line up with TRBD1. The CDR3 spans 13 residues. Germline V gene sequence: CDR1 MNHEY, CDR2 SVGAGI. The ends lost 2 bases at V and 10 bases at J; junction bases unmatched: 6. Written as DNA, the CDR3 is TGTGCCAGCAGTTACGGTGACAGGGGATCCTACACCTTC. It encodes CASSYGDRGSYTF.

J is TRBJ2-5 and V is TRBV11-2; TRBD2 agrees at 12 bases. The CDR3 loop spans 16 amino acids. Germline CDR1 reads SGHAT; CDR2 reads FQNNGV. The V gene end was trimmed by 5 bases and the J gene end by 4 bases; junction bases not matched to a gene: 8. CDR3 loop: CASSPRLAGVSETQYF. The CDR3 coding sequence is TGTGCCAGCAGCCCTCGACTAGCGGGAGTTTCAGAGACCCAGTACTTC.

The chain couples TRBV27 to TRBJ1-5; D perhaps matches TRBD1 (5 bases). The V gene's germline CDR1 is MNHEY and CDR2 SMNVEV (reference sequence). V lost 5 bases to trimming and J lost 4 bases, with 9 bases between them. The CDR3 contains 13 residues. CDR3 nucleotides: TGTGCCAGCAGTCAACAGGAAAATCAGCCCCAGCATTTT. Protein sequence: CASSQQENQPQHF.

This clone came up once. CDR3 sequence: CASIEGALGETQYF. For the CDR3, the DNA is TGTGCCAGCATCGAGGGCGCTCTAGGGGAGACCCAGTACTTC. This rearrangement joins TRBV6-5 to TRBJ2-5, with a weak D call TRBD2 (5 bases). Trimming took 7 bases from V and 5 from J, leaving 17 bases between them. The germline gives CDR1 MNHEY, CDR2 SVGAGI. The CDR3 is 14 amino acids.

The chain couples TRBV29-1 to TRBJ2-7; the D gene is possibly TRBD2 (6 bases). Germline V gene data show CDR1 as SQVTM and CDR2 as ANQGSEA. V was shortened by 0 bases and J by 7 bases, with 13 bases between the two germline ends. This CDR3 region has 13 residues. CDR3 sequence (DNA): TGCAGCGTTGAAGATCCCGCAGGGAGGGAGCAGTACTTC. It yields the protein CSVEDPAGREQYF.

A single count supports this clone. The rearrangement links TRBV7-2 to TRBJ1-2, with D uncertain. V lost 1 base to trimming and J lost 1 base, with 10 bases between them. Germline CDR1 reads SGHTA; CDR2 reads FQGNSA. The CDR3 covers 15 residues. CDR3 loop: CASSLVSGGNYGYTF. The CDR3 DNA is TGTGCCAGCAGCTTAGTCTCCGGAGGTAACTATGGCTACACCTTC.

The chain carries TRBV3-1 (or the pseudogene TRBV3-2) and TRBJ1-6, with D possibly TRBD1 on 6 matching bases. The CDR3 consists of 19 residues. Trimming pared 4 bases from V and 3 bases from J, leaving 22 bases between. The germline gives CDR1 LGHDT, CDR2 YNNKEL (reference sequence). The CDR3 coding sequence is TGTGCCAGCAGCCGAGCCGGGACACGGCGTCGGTACTATAATTCACCCCTCCACTTT. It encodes CASSRAGTRRRYYNSPLHF.

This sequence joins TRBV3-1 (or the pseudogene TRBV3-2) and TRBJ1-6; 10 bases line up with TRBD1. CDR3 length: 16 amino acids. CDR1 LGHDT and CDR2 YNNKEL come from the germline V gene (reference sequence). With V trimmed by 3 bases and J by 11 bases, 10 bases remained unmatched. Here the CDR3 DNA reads TGTGCCAGCAGCCAGGGGACAGGGGCGTCTAACACACCCCTCCACTTT. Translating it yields CASSQGTGASNTPLHF.

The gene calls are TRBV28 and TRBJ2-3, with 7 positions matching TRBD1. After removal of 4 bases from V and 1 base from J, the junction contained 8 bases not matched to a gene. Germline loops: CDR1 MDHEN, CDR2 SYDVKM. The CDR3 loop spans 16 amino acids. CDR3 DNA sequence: TGTGCCAGCAGTTCCCCGTTGACAGGGCGCACAGATACGCAGTATTTT. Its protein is CASSSPLTGRTDTQYF.

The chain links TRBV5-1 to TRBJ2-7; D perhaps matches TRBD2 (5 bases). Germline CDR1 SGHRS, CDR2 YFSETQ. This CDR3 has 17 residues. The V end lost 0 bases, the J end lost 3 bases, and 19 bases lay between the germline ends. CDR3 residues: CASSLVGNEGRIYEQYF. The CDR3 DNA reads TGCGCCAGCAGCTTGGTAGGGAATGAGGGCCGCATCTACGAGCAGTACTTC.

The CDR3 sequence is CASSRTGTDTQYF. The CDR3 nucleotides read TGTGCCAGCAGCCGGACTGGGACAGATACGCAGTATTTT. The rearrangement links TRBV7-9 to TRBJ2-3, with D possibly matching TRBD2 (5 bases). Trimming left V 5 bases short and J 3 bases short, with 9 bases between. The CDR3 is 13 amino acids. Germline lookup yields CDR1 SEHNR and CDR2 FQNEAQ (reference sequence).